This TCR beta chain was recorded in a study of OX40 agonist ivuxolimab in advanced cancers. Germline CDR1 is LNHDA and CDR2 is SQIVND (reference sequence). Trimming took off 3 bases at V and 5 bases at J, with 14 bases between the two ends. The CDR3 extends over 15 amino acids. A few counts support this clone. Sequenced by immunoSEQ multiplex PCR; TCRdb stores in-frame clones only, minus some. The sample yields about 31,000 clones, 80% to 90% seen once. The material sequenced was CD4+ or CD8+ T cells sorted from blood, taken in a trial of the OX40 agonist ivuxolimab. The TCR comes from an adult with an advanced solid tumor such as melanoma, head and neck, liver or kidney cancer. The chain links TRBV19 to TRBJ1-5, with D possibly TRBD1 on 6 matching bases. CDR3 protein: CASSITPGADQPQHF. The CDR3 nucleotides are TGTGCCAGTAGTATCACGCCAGGGGCGGATCAGCCCCAGCATTTT.